The text below deals with one T cell receptor (beta chain). Its target is unknown. The data were taken from a study of T cells expressing NK-cell markers. At the level of the study: Sequenced donors, eight in total, included seven who were HCMV-seropositive and one who was seronegative. Regarding the study as a whole: Top CD8+ clonotypes included the dominant CD3+CD56+NKG2C+ clonotypes in roughly six donors. Leadership of the CD3+CD56-NKG2C+ fraction also belonged to these clonotypes in a handful of donors.

It was by 5'RACE template switching with UMIs that TCR beta cDNA was made. Each CDR3 protein gets one entry in TCRdb, which reprocessed the 5' RACE reads and gives no DNA. The specimen's table records some 340,000 distinct CDR3 sequences. The length of the CDR3 is 16 residues. The receptor was isolated from a man aged 18 to 70 in good health. This chain links TRBV12-3 or TRBV12-4 with TRBJ2-5; TCRdb picks TRBD1, but there is no DNA to check that call. The sample consisted of blood T cells: a sorted CD56 or NKG2C T cell subset, CD4+ or CD8+ T cells, or bulk PBMC T cells (not recorded which). The CDR3 reads CASSYERGGGEETQYF.